The TCR beta chain under discussion was sequenced for a study of T cells in Graves' hyperthyroidism and ophthalmopathy. Study-wide points: Blood shared most expanded thyroid clonotypes above 0.001.

Germline V gene data show CDR1 as MGHDK and CDR2 as SYGVNS. V was clipped by 1 base and J by 2 bases, with 9 bases between them. The CDR3 spans 15 residues. Details on this clonotype: What it binds is unknown.

Amplified TCR beta CDR3 regions came from RNA transcripts. Using the HTBI primer set, a first-round RT-PCR was run on the TCR CDR3. One entry per CDR3 protein results from TCRdb running MiXCR on the multiplex PCR reads. The sample contains some 400,000 distinct CDR3 sequences, about 19% of which appear only once. The chain is built from TRBV25-1 and TRBJ1-3; unclear D gene. The source of this sequence is a woman between 18 and 30 years old with Graves' hyperthyroidism. Sequenced: blood. The CDR3 sequence is CASSELRSTGNTIYF. CDR3 in DNA: TGTGCCAGCAGTGAATTAAGGAGTACTGGAAACACCATATATTTT.